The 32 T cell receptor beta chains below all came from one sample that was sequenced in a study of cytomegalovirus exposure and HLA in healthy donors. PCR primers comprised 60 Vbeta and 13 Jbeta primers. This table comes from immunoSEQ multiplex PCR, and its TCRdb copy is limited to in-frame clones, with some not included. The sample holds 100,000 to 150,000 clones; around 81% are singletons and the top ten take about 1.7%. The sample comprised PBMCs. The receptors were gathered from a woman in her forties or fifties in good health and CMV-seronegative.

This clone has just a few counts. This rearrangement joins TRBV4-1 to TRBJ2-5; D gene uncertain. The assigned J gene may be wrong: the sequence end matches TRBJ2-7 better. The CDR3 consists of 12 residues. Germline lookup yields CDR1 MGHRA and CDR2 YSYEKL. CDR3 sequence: CASSQDTYEQYF. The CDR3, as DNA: TGCGCCAGCAGCCAAGACACTTACGAGCAGTACTTC.

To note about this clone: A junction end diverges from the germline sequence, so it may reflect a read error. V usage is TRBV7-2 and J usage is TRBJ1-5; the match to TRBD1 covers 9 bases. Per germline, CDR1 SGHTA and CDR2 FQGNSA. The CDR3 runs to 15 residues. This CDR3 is CASSFGDRDNQPQNF. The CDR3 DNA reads TGTGCCAGCAGCTTTGGGGACAGGGACAATCAGCCCCAGAATTTT.

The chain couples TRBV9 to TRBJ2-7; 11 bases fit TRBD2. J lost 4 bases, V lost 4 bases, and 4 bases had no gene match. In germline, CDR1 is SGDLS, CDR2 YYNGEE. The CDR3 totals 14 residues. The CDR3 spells CASSPGLADYEQYF. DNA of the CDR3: TGTGCCAGCAGCCCGGGACTAGCGGATTACGAGCAGTACTTC.

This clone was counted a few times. DNA of the CDR3: TGTGCCAGCAGCCGGGGACATTCTTCCTACGAGCAGTACTTC. Translating it yields CASSRGHSSYEQYF. The chain carries TRBV7-9 and TRBJ2-7; D might be TRBD1 (6 bases). The germline V gene encodes CDR1 SEHNR and CDR2 FQNEAQ (reference sequence). V dropped 5 bases and J dropped 1 base, with 12 bases sitting between them. This CDR3 has 14 residues.

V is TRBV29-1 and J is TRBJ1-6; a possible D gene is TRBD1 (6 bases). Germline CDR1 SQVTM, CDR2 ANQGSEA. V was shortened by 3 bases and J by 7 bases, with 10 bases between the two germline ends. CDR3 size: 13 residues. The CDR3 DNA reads TGCAGCGTTGAGACAGGATTAAATTCACCCCTCCACTTT. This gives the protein CSVETGLNSPLHF.

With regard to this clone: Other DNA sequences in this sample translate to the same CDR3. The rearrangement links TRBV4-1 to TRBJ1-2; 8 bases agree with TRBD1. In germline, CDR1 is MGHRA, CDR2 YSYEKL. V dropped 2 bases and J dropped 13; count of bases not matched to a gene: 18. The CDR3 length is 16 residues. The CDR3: CASSQPGQARVGSCTF. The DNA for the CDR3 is TGCGCCAGCAGCCAACCGGGACAGGCCAGAGTCGGATCGTGCACCTTC.

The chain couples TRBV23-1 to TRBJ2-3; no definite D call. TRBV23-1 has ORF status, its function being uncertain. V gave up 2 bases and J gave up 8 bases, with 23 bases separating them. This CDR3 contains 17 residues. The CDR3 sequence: CASSQGPAALGFGTQYF. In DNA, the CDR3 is TGCGCCAGCAGTCAAGGTCCGGCGGCGCTGGGTTTTGGTACGCAGTATTTT.

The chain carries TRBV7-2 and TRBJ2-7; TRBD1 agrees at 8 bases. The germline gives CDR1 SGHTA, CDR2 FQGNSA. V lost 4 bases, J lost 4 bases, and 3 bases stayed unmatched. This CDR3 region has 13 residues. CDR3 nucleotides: TGTGCCAGCAGCTGGGGACAGGCATACGAGCAGTACTTC. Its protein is CASSWGQAYEQYF.

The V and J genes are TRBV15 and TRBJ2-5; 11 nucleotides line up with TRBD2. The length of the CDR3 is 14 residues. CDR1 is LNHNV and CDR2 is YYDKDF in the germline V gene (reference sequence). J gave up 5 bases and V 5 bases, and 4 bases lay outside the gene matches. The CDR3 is CATSWGLAEETQYF. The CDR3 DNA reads TGTGCCACCAGCTGGGGACTAGCGGAGGAGACCCAGTACTTC.

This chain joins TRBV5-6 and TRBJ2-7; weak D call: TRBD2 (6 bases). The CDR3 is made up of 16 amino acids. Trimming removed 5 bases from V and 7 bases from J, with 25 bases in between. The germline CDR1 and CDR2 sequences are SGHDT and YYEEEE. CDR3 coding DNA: TGTGCCAGCAGTACCTGGAGGGCCCCGCGCCTGGGGGAGCAGTACGTC. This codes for CASSTWRAPRLGEQYV.

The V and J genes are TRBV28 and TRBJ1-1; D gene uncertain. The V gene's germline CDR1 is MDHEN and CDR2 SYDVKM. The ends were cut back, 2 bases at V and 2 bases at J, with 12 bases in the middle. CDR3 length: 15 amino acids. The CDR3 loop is CASSLQPGSNTEAFF. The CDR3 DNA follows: TGTGCCAGCAGTTTACAACCCGGGTCAAACACTGAAGCTTTCTTT.

The CDR3 region has the DNA TGCGCCAGCAGTCCCCCGACAGGGCCCTATGGCTACACCTTC. Translating gives CASSPPTGPYGYTF. The chain carries TRBV10-1 and TRBJ1-2, with 7 bases matching TRBD1. Unmatched junction bases numbered 7, after V lost 5 bases and J lost 4 bases. Germline assignment: CDR1 WNHNN and CDR2 SYGVQD (reference sequence). The CDR3 contains 14 residues.

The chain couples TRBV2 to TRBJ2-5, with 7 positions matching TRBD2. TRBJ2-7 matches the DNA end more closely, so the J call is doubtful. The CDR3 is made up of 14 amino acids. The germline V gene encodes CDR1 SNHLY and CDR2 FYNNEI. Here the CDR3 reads CASTRSSGSYEQYF. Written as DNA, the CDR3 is TGTGCCAGCACACGGTCTAGCGGCTCCTACGAGCAGTACTTC.

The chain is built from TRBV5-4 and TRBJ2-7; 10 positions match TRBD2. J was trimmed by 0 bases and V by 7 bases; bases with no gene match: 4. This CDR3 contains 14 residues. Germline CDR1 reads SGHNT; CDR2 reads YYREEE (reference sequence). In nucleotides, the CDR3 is TGTGCCAGCCCTACTAGCGGGGACTCCTACGAGCAGTACTTC. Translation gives CASPTSGDSYEQYF.

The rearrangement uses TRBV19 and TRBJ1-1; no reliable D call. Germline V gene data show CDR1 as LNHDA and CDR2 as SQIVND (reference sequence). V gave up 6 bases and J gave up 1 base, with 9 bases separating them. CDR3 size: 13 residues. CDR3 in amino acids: CASSVPGNTEAFF. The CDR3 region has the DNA TGTGCCAGTAGCGTCCCGGGGAACACTGAAGCTTTCTTT.

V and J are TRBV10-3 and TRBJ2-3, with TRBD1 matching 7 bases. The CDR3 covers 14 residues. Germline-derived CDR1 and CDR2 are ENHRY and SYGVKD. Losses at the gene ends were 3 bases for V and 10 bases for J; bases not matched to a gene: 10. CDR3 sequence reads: CAISDLDRPVPQYF. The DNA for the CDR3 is TGTGCCATCAGTGATTTGGACAGGCCGGTTCCGCAGTATTTT.

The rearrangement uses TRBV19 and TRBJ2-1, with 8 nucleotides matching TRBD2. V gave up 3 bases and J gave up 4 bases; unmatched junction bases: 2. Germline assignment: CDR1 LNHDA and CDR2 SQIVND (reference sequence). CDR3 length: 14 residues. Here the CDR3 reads CASSISGIYNEQFF. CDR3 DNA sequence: TGTGCCAGTAGTATTAGCGGGATATACAATGAGCAGTTCTTC.

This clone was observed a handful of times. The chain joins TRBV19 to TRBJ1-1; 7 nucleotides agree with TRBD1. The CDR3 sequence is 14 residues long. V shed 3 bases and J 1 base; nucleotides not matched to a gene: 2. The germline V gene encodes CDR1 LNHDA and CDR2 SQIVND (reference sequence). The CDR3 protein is CASSMDRRNTEAFF. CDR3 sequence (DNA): TGTGCCAGTAGTATGGACAGGAGGAACACTGAAGCTTTCTTT.

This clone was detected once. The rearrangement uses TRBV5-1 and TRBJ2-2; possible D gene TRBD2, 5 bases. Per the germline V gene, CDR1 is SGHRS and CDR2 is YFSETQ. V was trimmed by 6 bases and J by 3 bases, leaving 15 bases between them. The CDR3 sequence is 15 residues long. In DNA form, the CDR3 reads TGCGCCAGCAACCCCTCGGAGGCATACACCGGGGAGCTGTTTTTT. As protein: CASNPSEAYTGELFF.

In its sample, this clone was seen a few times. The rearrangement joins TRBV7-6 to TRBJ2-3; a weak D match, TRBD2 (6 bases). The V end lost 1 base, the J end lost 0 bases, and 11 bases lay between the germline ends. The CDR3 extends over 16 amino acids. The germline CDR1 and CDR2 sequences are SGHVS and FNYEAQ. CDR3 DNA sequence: TGTGCCAGCAGCTTAGTAGCGGAACCCAGCACAGATACGCAGTATTTT. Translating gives CASSLVAEPSTDTQYF.

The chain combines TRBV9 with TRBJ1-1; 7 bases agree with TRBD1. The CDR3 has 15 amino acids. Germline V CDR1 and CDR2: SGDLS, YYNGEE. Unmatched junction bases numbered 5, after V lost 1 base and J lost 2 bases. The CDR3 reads CASSVRDSTNTEAFF. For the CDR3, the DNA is TGTGCCAGCAGCGTAAGGGACAGCACAAACACTGAAGCTTTCTTT.

The CDR3 sequence is CASQKSQGGNTGELFF. The CDR3 nucleotides read TGCGCCAGCCAAAAATCCCAGGGGGGCAACACCGGGGAGCTGTTTTTT. The rearrangement joins TRBV5-1 to TRBJ2-2; D possibly corresponds to TRBD1 (7 bases). Trimming pared 7 bases from V and 2 bases from J, leaving 18 bases between. This CDR3 is 16 amino acids long. The V gene's germline CDR1 is SGHRS and CDR2 YFSETQ.

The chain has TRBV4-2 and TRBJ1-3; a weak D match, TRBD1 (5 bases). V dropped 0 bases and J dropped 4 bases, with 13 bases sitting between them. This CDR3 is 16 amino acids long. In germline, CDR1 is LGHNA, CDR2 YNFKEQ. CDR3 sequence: CASSQDGGAGGNTIYF. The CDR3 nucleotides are TGTGCCAGCAGCCAAGATGGAGGGGCGGGGGGAAACACCATATATTTT.

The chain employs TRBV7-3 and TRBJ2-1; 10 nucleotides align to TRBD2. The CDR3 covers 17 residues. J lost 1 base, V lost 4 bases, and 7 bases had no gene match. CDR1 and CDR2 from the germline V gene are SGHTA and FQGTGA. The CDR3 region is CASSSPVAGGSYNEQFF. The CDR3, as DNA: TGTGCCAGCAGCTCCCCTGTAGCGGGAGGATCCTACAATGAGCAGTTCTTC.

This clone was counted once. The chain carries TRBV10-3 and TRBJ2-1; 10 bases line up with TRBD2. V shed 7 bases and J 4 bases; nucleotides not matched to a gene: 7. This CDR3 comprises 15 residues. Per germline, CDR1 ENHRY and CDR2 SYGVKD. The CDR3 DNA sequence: TGTGCCATCAAGCAGGTACTAGCGGGGTACAATGAGCAGTTCTTC. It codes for CAIKQVLAGYNEQFF.

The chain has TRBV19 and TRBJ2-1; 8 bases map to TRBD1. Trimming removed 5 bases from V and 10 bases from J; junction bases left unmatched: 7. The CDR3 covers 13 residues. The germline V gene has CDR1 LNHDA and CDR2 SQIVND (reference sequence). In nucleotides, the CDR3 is TGTGCCAGTAGTTTCACAGGGGGGACCGAGCAGTTCTTC. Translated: CASSFTGGTEQFF.

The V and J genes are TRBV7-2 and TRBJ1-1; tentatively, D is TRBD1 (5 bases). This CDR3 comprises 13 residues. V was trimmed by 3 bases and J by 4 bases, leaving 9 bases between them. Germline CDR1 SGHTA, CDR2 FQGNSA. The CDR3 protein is CASSLAGPTEAFF. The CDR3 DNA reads TGTGCCAGCAGCTTGGCAGGGCCCACTGAAGCTTTCTTT.

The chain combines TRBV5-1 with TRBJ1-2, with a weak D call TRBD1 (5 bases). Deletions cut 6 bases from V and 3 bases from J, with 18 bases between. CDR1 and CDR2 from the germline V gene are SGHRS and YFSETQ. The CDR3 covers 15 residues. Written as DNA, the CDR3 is TGCGCCAGCATGGACAACCCCAGTCTAGACTATGGCTACACCTTC. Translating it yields CASMDNPSLDYGYTF.

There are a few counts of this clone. CDR3 in amino acids: CASSLLGSGRSGEQYF. The CDR3 DNA reads TGTGCCAGCAGTTTATTGGGTAGCGGGAGATCAGGGGAGCAGTACTTC. The gene calls are TRBV28 and TRBJ2-7; 9 bases agree with TRBD2. Germline assignment: CDR1 MDHEN and CDR2 SYDVKM. Trimming removed 1 base from V and 7 bases from J; junction bases left unmatched: 11. This CDR3 comprises 16 residues.

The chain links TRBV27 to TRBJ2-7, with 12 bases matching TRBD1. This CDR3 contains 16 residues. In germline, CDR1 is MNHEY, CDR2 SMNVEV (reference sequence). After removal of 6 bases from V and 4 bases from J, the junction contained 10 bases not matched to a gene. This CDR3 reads CASRKTPGQGAYEQYF. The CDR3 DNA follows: TGTGCCAGCAGGAAGACCCCGGGACAGGGGGCTTACGAGCAGTACTTC.

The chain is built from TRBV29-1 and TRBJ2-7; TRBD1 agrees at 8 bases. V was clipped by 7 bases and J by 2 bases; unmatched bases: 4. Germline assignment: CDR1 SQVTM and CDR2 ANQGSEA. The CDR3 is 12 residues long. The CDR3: CSGLTGAYEQYF. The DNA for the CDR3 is TGCAGCGGGTTGACAGGGGCCTACGAGCAGTACTTC.

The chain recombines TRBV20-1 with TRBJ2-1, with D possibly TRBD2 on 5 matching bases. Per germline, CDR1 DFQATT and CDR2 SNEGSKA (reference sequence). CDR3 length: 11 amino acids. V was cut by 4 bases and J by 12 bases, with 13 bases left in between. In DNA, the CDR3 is TGCAGTGCTATCGGGGAGCCGGCGCAGTTCTTC. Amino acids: CSAIGEPAQFF.